This TCR beta chain came from a study of cytomegalovirus exposure and HLA in healthy donors. In regard to this clone: The antigen is not known. Other DNA sequences in this specimen translate into the identical CDR3.

This CDR3 comprises 16 residues. Germline CDR1 is SGDLS and CDR2 is YYNGEE. The V and J ends lost 4 bases and 6 bases respectively, with 17 bases between them. Points from the study as a whole: Reportedly, HLA-A and HLA-B alleles of most subjects were accurately predicted from TCR beta.

Primers for the PCR totalled 60 Vbeta and 13 Jbeta. Method: immunoSEQ multiplex PCR; TCRdb's copy keeps in-frame clones and lacks some. The sample has 90,000 to 110,000 clones, 65% to 90% seen once. The sample comprised PBMCs. This clonotype was sampled from a man in his thirties or forties in good health and CMV-seropositive. This chain uses TRBV9 with TRBJ1-6; no clear D. DNA of the CDR3: TGTGCCAGCAGCCTTAATCTTGCCGGGTCTAATTCACCCCTCCACTTT. Its translation is CASSLNLAGSNSPLHF.